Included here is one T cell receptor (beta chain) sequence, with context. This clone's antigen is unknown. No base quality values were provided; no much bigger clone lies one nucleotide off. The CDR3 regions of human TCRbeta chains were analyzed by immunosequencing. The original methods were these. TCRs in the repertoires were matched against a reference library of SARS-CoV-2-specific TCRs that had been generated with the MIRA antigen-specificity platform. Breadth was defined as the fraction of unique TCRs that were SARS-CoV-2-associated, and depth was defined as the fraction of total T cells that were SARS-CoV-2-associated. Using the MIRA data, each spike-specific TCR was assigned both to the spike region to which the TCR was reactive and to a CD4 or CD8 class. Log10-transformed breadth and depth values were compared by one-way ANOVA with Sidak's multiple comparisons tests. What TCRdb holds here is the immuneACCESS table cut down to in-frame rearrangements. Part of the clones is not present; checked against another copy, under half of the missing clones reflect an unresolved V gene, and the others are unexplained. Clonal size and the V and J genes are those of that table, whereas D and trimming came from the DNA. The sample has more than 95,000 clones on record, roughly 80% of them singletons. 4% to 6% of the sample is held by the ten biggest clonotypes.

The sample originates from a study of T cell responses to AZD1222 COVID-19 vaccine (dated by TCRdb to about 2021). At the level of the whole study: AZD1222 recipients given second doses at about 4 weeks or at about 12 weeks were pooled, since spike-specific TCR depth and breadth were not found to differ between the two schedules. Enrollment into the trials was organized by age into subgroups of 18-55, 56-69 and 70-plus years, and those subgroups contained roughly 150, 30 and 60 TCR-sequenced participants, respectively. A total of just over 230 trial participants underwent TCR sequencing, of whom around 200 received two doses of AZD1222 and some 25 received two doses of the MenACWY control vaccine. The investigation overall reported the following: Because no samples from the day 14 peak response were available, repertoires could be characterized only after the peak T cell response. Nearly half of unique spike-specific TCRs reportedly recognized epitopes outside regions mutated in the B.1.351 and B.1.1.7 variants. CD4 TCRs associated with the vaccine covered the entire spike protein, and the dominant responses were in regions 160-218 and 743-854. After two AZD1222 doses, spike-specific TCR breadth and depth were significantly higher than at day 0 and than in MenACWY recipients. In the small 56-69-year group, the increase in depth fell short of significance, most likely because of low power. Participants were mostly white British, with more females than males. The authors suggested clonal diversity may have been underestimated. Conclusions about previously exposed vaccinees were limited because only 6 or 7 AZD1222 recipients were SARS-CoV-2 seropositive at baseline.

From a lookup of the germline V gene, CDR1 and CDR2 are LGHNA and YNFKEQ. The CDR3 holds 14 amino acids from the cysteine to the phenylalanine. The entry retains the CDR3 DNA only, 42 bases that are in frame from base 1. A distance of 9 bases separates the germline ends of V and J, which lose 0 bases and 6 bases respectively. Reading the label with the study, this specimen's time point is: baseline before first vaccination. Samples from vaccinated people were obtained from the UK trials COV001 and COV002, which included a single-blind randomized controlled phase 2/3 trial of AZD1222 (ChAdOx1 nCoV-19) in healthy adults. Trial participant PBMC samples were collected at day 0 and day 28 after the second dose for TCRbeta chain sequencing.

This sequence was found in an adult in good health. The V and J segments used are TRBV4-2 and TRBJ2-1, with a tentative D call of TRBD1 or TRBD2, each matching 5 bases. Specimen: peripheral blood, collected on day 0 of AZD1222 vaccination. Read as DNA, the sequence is TGTGCCAGCAGCCAAGAATGGGACGGCAATGAGCAGTTCTTC. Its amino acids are CASSQEWDGNEQFF.